This record concerns one T cell receptor beta chain sequence. Its cognate antigen is unknown. The record originates from a study of blood T cells in healthy people across ages. Study-wide findings and caveats: Significant beta diversity loss was already apparent by age approximately 40, declining roughly linearly.

Next came a second PCR, run for about 6 to 11 cycles, which used a sample-barcoded 5' primer along with a J-beta primer mix. TCRdb used MiXCR to reprocess the 5' RACE reads, holding one entry per CDR3 protein. Of over 600,000 distinct CDR3 sequences in the sample, about 56% were seen once. With 4 bases removed from V and 8 bases from J, the gap between germline ends came to 18 bases. The CDR3 contains 15 residues. Germline CDR1 reads LGHNA; CDR2 reads YNFKEQ. Ranging in age from about 6 to 95, the donors were healthy Caucasian individuals from Russia. Input material: blood. This sequence joins TRBV4-2 and TRBJ2-1; D remains ambiguous. This receptor was taken from a man aged 40-50 years in good health. CDR3 nucleotides: TGTGCCAGCAGCCCCCGCAGGACGGCCGGCTATGAGCAGTTCTTC. It is translated as CASSPRRTAGYEQFF.